The next 21 T cell receptor beta chains were all read from a single sample in a study of control samples from healthy donors and cancer patients. Data came from immunoSEQ multiplex PCR; TCRdb stores just in-frame clones and leaves some out. The sample lists some 150,000 clones, around 90% occurring once. Sequences were obtained from blood. Every receptor here comes from a man aged 18 to 30 in good health.

The CDR3 nucleotides are TGTGCCAGCAGGTTTGAGGGCAATCAGCCCCAGCATTTT. Its protein product is CASRFEGNQPQHF. The rearrangement joins TRBV2 to TRBJ1-5; no reliable D call. The germline V gene has CDR1 SNHLY and CDR2 FYNNEI. Deletions cut 6 bases from V and 2 bases from J, with 8 bases between. This CDR3 comprises 13 residues.

The rearrangement links TRBV6-1 to TRBJ1-4; 7 positions match TRBD1. Germline-derived CDR1 and CDR2 are MNHNS and SASEGT. The CDR3 runs 15 residues. V was pared by 2 bases and J by 8 bases, with 8 bases of the junction left unmatched. CDR3 residues: CASSESRTGLEKLFF. The DNA for the CDR3 is TGTGCCAGCAGTGAATCGAGGACAGGCTTAGAAAAACTGTTTTTT.

CDR3 loop: CAWSPPTRASGGQETQYF. In DNA form, the CDR3 reads TGTGCCTGGAGTCCTCCTACACGAGCTAGCGGGGGGCAAGAGACCCAGTACTTC. The rearrangement uses TRBV30 and TRBJ2-5, with TRBD2 matching over 11 bases. V lost 2 bases, J lost 2 bases, and 13 bases stayed unmatched. The CDR3 covers 18 residues. Germline CDR1 and CDR2: GTSNPN and SVGIG (reference sequence).

The chain links TRBV7-2 to TRBJ2-7, with TRBD1 identical over 12 bases. The CDR3 sequence is 14 residues long. Germline values: CDR1 SGHTA, CDR2 FQGNSA. The junction had 4 bases not matched to a gene; V was cut back by 5 bases and J by 5 bases. CDR3 in amino acids: CASSHGTGGDEQYF. In nucleotides, the CDR3 is TGTGCCAGCAGCCATGGGACAGGGGGCGACGAGCAGTACTTC.

This rearrangement joins TRBV6-5 to TRBJ2-3, with D uncertain. The V gene lost 10 bases and the J gene lost 1 base, with 12 bases spanning the gap. This CDR3 is built from 13 residues. Looked up from germline, CDR1 is MNHEY and CDR2 is SVGAGI. The CDR3 DNA reads TGTGCCACGCGAAGGAGTGGCACAGATACGCAGTATTTT. It specifies CATRRSGTDTQYF.

J is TRBJ2-6 and V is TRBV12-5, with 11 positions matching TRBD1. V lost 6 bases and J lost 2; bases outside the gene matches: 6. The CDR3 is made up of 17 amino acids. The germline V gene encodes CDR1 LGHNT and CDR2 FRNRAP. CDR3 loop: CASGRDRGFAGANVLTF. Here the CDR3 DNA reads TGTGCTAGTGGGAGGGACAGGGGGTTTGCTGGGGCCAACGTCCTGACTTTC.

The chain joins TRBV5-4 to TRBJ2-1; D uncertain. This CDR3 has 13 residues. The V gene's germline CDR1 is SGHNT and CDR2 YYREEE (reference sequence). Between the trimmed V and J ends, which lost 0 bases and 8 bases, there was a span of 9 bases. CDR3 loop: CASSLDSGYEQFF. CDR3 bases: TGTGCCAGCAGCTTGGACAGTGGATATGAGCAGTTCTTC.

J is TRBJ2-6 and V is TRBV24-1; D is undetermined. The CDR3 runs 18 residues. Looked up from germline, CDR1 is KGHDR and CDR2 is SFDVKD. The ends were cut back, 3 bases at V and 0 bases at J, with 14 bases in the middle. The CDR3 reads CATSDPNVLSSGANVLTF. The CDR3 DNA reads TGTGCCACCAGTGATCCAAATGTGTTAAGCTCTGGGGCCAACGTCCTGACTTTC.

The rearrangement links TRBV6-5 to TRBJ1-1; the D gene is possibly TRBD1 (6 bases). V lost 8 bases to trimming and J lost 5 bases, with 21 bases between them. In germline, CDR1 is MNHEY, CDR2 SVGAGI. The CDR3 contains 15 residues. In nucleotides, the CDR3 is TGTGCCAGCCTTAGGGGGGCAGGGTTGGGGACTGAAGCTTTCTTT. Its protein product is CASLRGAGLGTEAFF.

The chain couples TRBV5-1 to TRBJ1-1, with a tentative D call TRBD1 (6 bases). The CDR3 runs 13 residues. Germline V gene data show CDR1 as SGHRS and CDR2 as YFSETQ. V lost 4 bases to trimming and J lost 5 bases, with 12 bases between them. Written as DNA, the CDR3 is TGCGCCAGCAGCCAGGGGCATGGGACTGAAGCTTTCTTT. It is translated as CASSQGHGTEAFF.

This chain joins TRBV18 and TRBJ2-4; TRBD1 is a possible D gene (6 bases). Germline assignment: CDR1 KGHSH and CDR2 LQKENI. The V end was cut by 0 bases, the J end by 11 bases, with 14 bases between. The CDR3 totals 14 residues. The CDR3 loop reads CASSPPTTGVVQYF. The CDR3 region has the DNA TGTGCCAGCTCACCACCGACGACAGGCGTCGTTCAGTACTTC.

The genes are TRBV9 and TRBJ2-2; possible D gene TRBD2, 5 bases. The CDR3 is made up of 18 amino acids. The germline V and J ends were trimmed by 4 bases and 3 bases, with 22 bases remaining between them. The germline CDR1 and CDR2 sequences are SGDLS and YYNGEE. The CDR3 nucleotides read TGTGCCAGCAGCAATGAGGGATCCTTCTACCCGGACACCGGGGAGCTGTTTTTT. Translation gives CASSNEGSFYPDTGELFF.

This clone was found once. J is TRBJ2-7 and V is TRBV7-2; tentative D call: TRBD1 (6 bases). The CDR3 consists of 13 residues. With 1 base removed from V and 11 bases from J, the gap between germline ends came to 15 bases. CDR1 is SGHTA, CDR2 FQGNSA, per germline. The CDR3 loop reads CASSLETGRLKYF. The CDR3 nucleotides are TGTGCCAGCAGCTTAGAGACAGGTCGCTTAAAGTACTTC.

The chain employs TRBV2 and TRBJ2-6; D possibly corresponds to TRBD1 (6 bases). With 3 bases removed from V and 10 bases from J, the gap between germline ends came to 16 bases. The CDR3 is 15 amino acids. In germline, CDR1 is SNHLY, CDR2 FYNNEI. CDR3 sequence: CASSDLAAGVNVLTF. The CDR3 bases are TGTGCCAGCAGTGATCTCGCGGCAGGGGTGAACGTCCTGACTTTC.

The V gene is TRBV7-2, the J gene TRBJ2-7, with D perhaps matching TRBD1 (6 bases). This CDR3 is built from 12 residues. Germline assignment: CDR1 SGHTA and CDR2 FQGNSA. Trimming cost V 5 bases and J 6 bases, with 11 bases left between them. The DNA for the CDR3 is TGTGCCAGCAGCGTTACAGGGCCCGAGCAGTACTTC. It encodes CASSVTGPEQYF.

The V and J genes are TRBV5-1 and TRBJ2-5; D not certain. CDR1 and CDR2 (germline): SGHRS, YFSETQ. The CDR3 sequence is 15 residues long. The V gene lost 0 bases and the J gene lost 2 bases, with 11 bases spanning the gap. CDR3 loop: CASSLGYLGQETQYF. The DNA for the CDR3 is TGCGCCAGCAGCTTGGGCTACCTTGGGCAAGAGACCCAGTACTTC.

The chain joins TRBV5-1 to TRBJ1-4, with 8 nucleotides matching TRBD1. Germline loops: CDR1 SGHRS, CDR2 YFSETQ. J gave up 6 bases and V 0 bases, and 4 bases lay outside the gene matches. The CDR3 extends over 15 amino acids. The CDR3 region is CASSLASGGDEKLFF. DNA for the CDR3: TGCGCCAGCAGCTTGGCCTCAGGGGGCGATGAAAAACTGTTTTTT.

This chain uses TRBV7-2 with TRBJ1-3; no firm D call. Germline V CDR1 and CDR2: SGHTA, FQGNSA. The CDR3 totals 11 residues. V gave up 4 bases and J gave up 7 bases, with 5 bases separating them. This CDR3 reads CASSSTNTIYF. The DNA of the CDR3 is TGTGCCAGCAGCTCCACCAACACCATATATTTT.

The chain has TRBV20-1 and TRBJ2-7; D is possibly TRBD2 (6 bases). The CDR3 loop spans 11 amino acids. Germline loops: CDR1 DFQATT, CDR2 SNEGSKA (reference sequence). V was cut by 3 bases and J by 7 bases, with 10 bases left in between. As DNA, the CDR3 is TGCAGTGCTAGTGCCAGCGGGGAGCAGTACTTC. It is translated as CSASASGEQYF.

The chain is built from TRBV19 and TRBJ2-7, with D hard to call. This CDR3 region has 15 residues. In germline, CDR1 is LNHDA, CDR2 SQIVND (reference sequence). Trimming stripped 3 bases from V and 6 bases from J, with 18 bases between. The CDR3 loop reads CASSIGSGTVVEQYF. The CDR3 bases are TGTGCCAGTAGTATCGGGTCGGGCACCGTTGTCGAGCAGTACTTC. Together with reference TRBV19 and TRBJ2-7, the CDR3 gives the full variable domain: DGGITQSPKYLFRKEGQNVTLSCEQNLNHDAMYWYRQDPGQGLRLIYYSQIVNDFQKGDIAEGYSVSREKKESFPLTVTSAQKNPTAFYLCASSIGSGTVVEQYFGPGTRLTVT.

V usage is TRBV6-5 and J usage is TRBJ1-2, with D hard to call. CDR3 length equals 13 residues. The germline gives CDR1 MNHEY, CDR2 SVGAGI. Trimming stripped 6 bases from V and 4 bases from J, with 12 bases between. As DNA, the CDR3 is TGTGCCAGCAGCCCGGACGTAGGCTATGGCTACACCTTC. The encoded protein is CASSPDVGYGYTF.